These 10 T cell receptor beta chains were sequenced from one sample in a study of T cell repertoires in cytomegalovirus infection. TCRdb processed the reads anew with MiXCR; each CDR3 protein has one entry. The sample has about 230,000 distinct CDR3 sequences; roughly 23% are singletons. Sequenced sample: CD8+ T cells from PBMCs. Receptors originate from a human donor in good health (CMV status not recorded). Some clones in this sample may be carry-over from other donors' samples.

This chain joins TRBV20-1 and TRBJ2-7; tentative D call: TRBD1 (7 bases). CDR1 DFQATT and CDR2 SNEGSKA come from the germline V gene (reference sequence). CDR3 length: 14 amino acids. Deletions cut 2 bases from V and 5 bases from J, with 16 bases between. The CDR3 nucleotides read TGCAGTGCTAGACCTAACCCAGGGGGGCACGAGCAGTACTTC. Its protein is CSARPNPGGHEQYF.

This clonotype has only a few counts. This sequence joins TRBV11-2 and TRBJ2-1; the match to TRBD2 covers 12 bases. V lost 1 base, J lost 7 bases, and 5 bases stayed unmatched. There are 16 residues in the CDR3. The germline V gene encodes CDR1 SGHAT and CDR2 FQNNGV. CDR3 residues: CASSLASGGAINEQFF. The CDR3 DNA reads as TGTGCCAGCAGCTTAGCTAGCGGGGGGGCCATAAATGAGCAGTTCTTC.

The rearrangement uses TRBV25-1 and TRBJ1-6; 8 bases are a match to TRBD1. CDR1 is MGHDK and CDR2 is SYGVNS in the germline V gene. The V segment lost 4 bases and the J segment 5 bases; nucleotides outside the gene matches: 4. The CDR3 consists of 15 residues. This CDR3 is CASSVTGENNSPLHF. DNA of the CDR3: TGTGCCAGCAGTGTGACAGGGGAAAATAATTCACCCCTCCACTTT. Supplemented by reference TRBV25-1 and TRBJ1-6, the full variable domain reads EADIYQTPRYLVIGTGKKITLECSQTMGHDKMYWYQQDPGMELHLIHYSYGVNSTEKGDLSSESTVSRIRTEHFPLTLESARPSHTSQYLCASSVTGENNSPLHFGNGTRLTVT.

V and J are TRBV30 and TRBJ2-7; D uncertain. The CDR3 loop spans 13 amino acids. Per germline, CDR1 GTSNPN and CDR2 SVGIG (reference sequence). Trimming removed 3 bases at V and 5 bases at J, with 14 bases between. The CDR3 loop reads CAWSLYLGNEQYF. The CDR3 DNA follows: TGTGCCTGGAGCCTATACTTGGGGAACGAGCAGTACTTC.

The genes are TRBV6-1 and TRBJ2-5, with D perhaps being TRBD1 or TRBD2 (5 bases each). V was clipped by 7 bases and J by 3 bases, with 12 bases between them. Per germline, CDR1 MNHNS and CDR2 SASEGT. The CDR3 is 13 residues long. The CDR3 coding sequence is TGTGCCAGCAACCCCGTGGGGGAAGAGACCCAGTACTTC. Translating gives CASNPVGEETQYF.

This chain uses TRBV2 with TRBJ2-2, with TRBD1 matching over 8 bases. The CDR3 covers 16 residues. Germline-derived CDR1 and CDR2 are SNHLY and FYNNEI. The ends lost 11 bases at V and 1 base at J; junction bases unmatched: 12. In DNA form, the CDR3 reads TGTGCCGTAGACGACAGGGGCGATGGGAACACCGGGGAGCTGTTTTTT. Translating it yields CAVDDRGDGNTGELFF. The full variable domain, in which reference TRBV2 and TRBJ2-2 provide the parts outside the CDR3, is EPEVTQTPSHQVTQMGQEVILRCVPISNHLYFYWYRQILGQKVEFLVSFYNNEISEKSEIFDDQFSVERPDGSNFTLKIRSTKLEDSAMYFCAVDDRGDGNTGELFFGEGSRLTVL.

The chain joins TRBV7-6 to TRBJ2-3; no reliable D call. Trimming took 4 bases from V and 4 from J, leaving 12 bases between them. This CDR3 has 14 residues. Looked up from germline, CDR1 is SGHVS and CDR2 is FNYEAQ. The CDR3 coding sequence is TGTGCCAGCAGCTCCCAGCCCGAATCAGATACGCAGTATTTT. Protein: CASSSQPESDTQYF.

Ten or more counts support this clonotype. The CDR3 coding sequence is TGTGCCAGCAGCCCCGGGACGGGGATGGCCTACGAGCAGTACTTC. It codes for CASSPGTGMAYEQYF. This chain links TRBV7-8 with TRBJ2-7; D might be TRBD1 or TRBD2, each matching 5 bases. This CDR3 has 15 residues. Trimming stripped 5 bases from V and 2 bases from J, with 16 bases between. The germline V gene encodes CDR1 SGHVS and CDR2 FQNEAQ. Full variable domain (rest looked up from reference TRBV7-8 and TRBJ2-7): GAGVSQSPRYKVAKRGQDVALRCDPISGHVSLFWYQQALGQGPEFLTYFQNEAQLDKSGLPSDRFFAERPEGSVSTLKIQRTQQEDSAVYLCASSPGTGMAYEQYFGPGTRLTVT.

As regards this clonotype: Since a much larger clone is just one base distant, this may be a read error. This chain connects TRBV7-8 to TRBJ2-5; perhaps D is TRBD1 or TRBD2 (6 bases each). The CDR3 sequence is 17 residues long. Germline V gene data show CDR1 as SGHVS and CDR2 as FQNEAQ. CDR3 in amino acids: CVSSLAFGSRGGETQYF. The CDR3 DNA reads as TGTGTCAGCAGCTTAGCTTTCGGCAGCCGAGGGGGGGAGACCCAGTACTTC.

The V and J genes are TRBV2 and TRBJ1-1; D is perhaps TRBD1 (6 bases). Trimming removed 8 bases at V and 0 bases at J, with 16 bases between. The CDR3 loop spans 15 amino acids. CDR1 and CDR2 from the germline V gene are SNHLY and FYNNEI. The CDR3 protein is CASVHPGAMNTEAFF. The DNA of the CDR3 is TGTGCCAGCGTTCATCCAGGGGCCATGAACACTGAAGCTTTCTTT.